The entry below gives a single T cell receptor (beta chain) sequence along with its context. The antigen it binds to is not known. The sample holds no much larger clone one base away, and base qualities are not on file. Healthy HIV-negative adults with no recently reported acute infections or vaccinations were included as donors. Every donor was a Caucasian adult living in Nashville, Tennessee, USA. CD4+ T cells were enriched by magnetic negative selection; naive cells were then positively selected on CD45RA, and the negative fraction formed the memory subset. After blood collection by leukapheresis, PBMCs were isolated using Ficoll-Histopaque density gradient centrifugation and then cryopreserved in the vapor phase of liquid nitrogen. Purity and quantity of every magnetically sorted T cell population were checked by analytical flow cytometry. From each sorted fraction, genomic DNA was isolated and quantified by UV absorbance on a Nanodrop 2000c.

CDR1 MDHEN and CDR2 SYDVKM were looked up in the germline V gene. Ends trimmed: V by 6 bases, J by 5 bases; bases unmatched to a gene: 10. Taken from cysteine to phenylalanine, the CDR3 has 15 residues. Only the CDR3 portion is preserved as DNA: 45 bases, with reading frame beginning at the first base. The data were obtained in a study of shared clonotypes between healthy human individuals (TCRdb year 2020). Regarding the study in general: A few men and a couple of women, aged 18 to 49 years, made up the cohort. For each donor, three plates each were used for CD4 naive and CD4 memory, two plates were used for CD8 naive, and one plate was used for CD8 memory. The study deeply sequenced blood TCR repertoires of 5 or 6 healthy adults to estimate repertoire size and the extent of clonotype sharing between individuals. Different laboratories and diverse techniques were used to prepare libraries and sequence TCR repertoires, to increase sequencing depth and limit assay-specific biases. Each donor's leukapheresis produced roughly between about 0.8 and 8.9 billion PBMCs.

General study outcomes and caveats: Only blood was sampled, and tissue TCR repertoires likely differ from those in blood. Pairwise subsampling led to the expectation that sequencing depth would affect the degree of clonotype sharing among donors. Estimated clonotype richness was generally larger for naive than for memory subsets. When a handful of donors were compared, the shared fraction of clonotypes was about 5% for naive CD4, roughly 3.4% for naive CD8, 2% to 2.5% for memory CD4, and 0.4% for memory CD8. Higher generation probabilities were observed for clonotypes shared by all four sorted-subset donors than for non-shared clonotypes. Because the study included only a small number of donors, the genetic and exposure-history diversity represented was limited. Even with the large sequencing depth, rarefaction of the sorted-subset datasets indicated that sequencing was incomplete.

Using the deep immunoSEQ assay, multiplex PCR amplified TCR CDR3 regions from genomic DNA. For each cell subset, the extracted genomic DNA was distributed evenly across all wells of several immunoSEQ 96-well plates, and each plate served as one replicate. For sorted subsets, each replicate PCR was loaded with approximately 190 ng genomic DNA, equivalent to about 33,000 T cell genomes. Purified libraries were measured with a Qubit 3.0 fluorometer, size-checked on a Bioanalyzer 2100, and measured again with the KAPA Library Quantification kit. A separate single-read 150-cycle Illumina NextSeq 550 flow cell was used to sequence each immunoSEQ 96-well plate. Per the original workflow: Because the immunoSEQ output included only junctional sequences and no quality scores, the filtering could not be the same as the filtering used for full-length reads. Sequences were annotated with PyIR, a Python wrapper for IgBLAST v1.9, using IMGT germline references to assign V/J genes and CDR3. Reads were removed for weak V/J assignments (E-value above 1e-6), missing CDR3, stop codons, out-of-frame junctions, or ambiguous translated residues. V3J clonotypes were defined as sequences sharing the same inferred V gene, J gene, and CDR3 amino acid sequence. To compute the percentage overlap between repertoires, the number of shared unique clonotypes was divided by the size of the smaller repertoire. RTK rarefaction, the Chao1 estimator, and Recon v2.1 estimates of unobserved clonotypes were used to assess repertoire richness. Generation probabilities were computed with OLGA for all TCRbeta clonotypes obtained by the gDNA method from a few donors. TCRdb provides this immuneACCESS table in a form limited to in-frame rearrangements. Some clones are lacking; in checked studies, under half of them reflect an unresolved V gene, and why the rest are absent is not known. V, J and clone size reflect that table, while D and trimming were determined from the DNA. The sample table records about a million clones; approximately 75% of these occur just once. The ten largest clones take up approximately 0.9% of the sample.

The chain is assembled from TRBV28 and TRBJ2-1; 7 bases in between match TRBD1. Sequences were obtained from memory CD4+ T cells from PBMCs. The sample's cell subset or site label, in plain terms: CD45RA-negative fraction. The clonotype comes from a man aged 18 to 30 in good health. Some clones in this sample may be carry-over from other donors' samples. The DNA is as follows: TGTGCCAGCAGCCGCCCGGGACAGCACAACAATGAGCAGTTCTTC. Translated, it reads CASSRPGQHNNEQFF.